This T cell receptor beta chain was observed in a study of human T cells and chemical hapten exposure. Study-level results: Following DPC sensitization, TCRs present above 1 in 1000 frequency showed no change. Donors were affected by alopecia, so their immune reaction might vary from that of healthy individuals.

This clonotype was counted a single time. The target antigen is unknown. TCRdb used MiXCR to reprocess the RACE reads, holding one entry per CDR3 protein. The profile shows about 160,000 distinct CDR3 sequences, around 30% of them singletons. As for time point: patch test 3, about 24 weeks after DPC sensitization. Treatment denoted: therapeutic diphenylcyclopropenone sensitization with weekly scalp DPC. The CDR3 extends over 14 amino acids. V lost 1 base, J lost 5 bases, and 5 bases stayed unmatched. Germline V gene sequence: CDR1 LGHDT, CDR2 YNNKEL (reference sequence). This chain connects TRBV3-1 to TRBJ2-7; 7 nucleotides agree with TRBD2. The receptor's source is a woman between 18 and 30 years old with alopecia areata. Some clones in this sample may be carry-over from other donors' samples. Sequenced here: whole blood, sampled in connection with sensitization to the hapten diphenylcyclopropenone (DPC). CDR3 region: CASSQGQLANEQYF. Written as DNA, the CDR3 is TGTGCCAGCAGCCAAGGGCAACTAGCGAACGAGCAGTACTTC.